This record looks at one T cell receptor beta chain sequence and its context. No antigen is known for it. No qualities accompany the bases; no much larger clone lies one base away. For CDR1 and CDR2, the germline V gene (reference sequence) lists MNHEY and SMNVEV. The CDR3 starts with the cysteine, ends with the phenylalanine, and has 15 residues. Left in the record is the CDR3 DNA by itself, 45 bases read in frame from the first base. Trimming takes 2 bases from V and 0 bases from J, and the germline ends sit 8 bases apart. At diagnosis, peripheral blood, uninvolved tumor-adjacent lung and tumor were collected and stored as a combination of fresh-frozen and FFPE material. For TCR repertoire profiling, blood samples were analyzed in the form of peripheral blood mononuclear cells. This record belongs to a study of T cells in localized non-small cell lung cancer (dated by TCRdb to 2020 to 2021). Some background on the complete study: The study examined T cell repertoires in a few hundred patients with early-stage NSCLC and compared tumors with uninvolved tumor-adjacent lungs. The cohort was made up of some 240 treatment-naive NSCLC patients whose localized lung tumors had been resected. Of the NSCLC patients, around 140 were male and about a hundred were female, and the mean age was approximately 66 years.

TCR beta CDR3 regions were sequenced from DNA using the immunoSEQ Assay. For the original study's pipeline: To compute T cell density, TCR beta template counts were normalized to usable DNA, which was estimated by amplifying housekeeping genes. Richness was estimated with the preseqR package, extrapolating to 400,000 templates for PBMC samples and 120,000 templates for tissue samples. Clonality was defined by subtracting Pielou's evenness from one. To identify tissue-enriched TCRs, differential abundance testing was run on productive amino-acid clonotypes with a minimum total count of 5 and an alpha of 0.1. The Jaccard Index and the Morisita Overlap Index were used to measure how much the repertoires overlapped between compartments. GLIPH grouped TCR beta CDR3s together with public tetramer-defined viral CDR3s, and a viral motif had to include at least three viral sequences and also show V-gene enrichment. TCRdb provides this immuneACCESS table in a form limited to in-frame rearrangements. Some clones are lacking; in checked studies, under half of them reflect an unresolved V gene, and why the rest are absent is not known. V and J calls and clone size are those listed in that table; D and trimming were worked out from the DNA. The sample data list about 40,000 clones, and around 86% of these were observed just once. About 4% of the sample is taken by the ten largest.

What the research found in general, with its limitations: Because of the exploratory design, TCR variables were selected using unadjusted p-values without false-discovery rate correction. Multi-region tumor sequencing was not performed, so intratumor heterogeneity could not be excluded. Higher blood T cell density associated with longer overall survival, while higher adjacent-lung clonality associated with shorter survival. A median of about 53 of the top 100 tumor clones were detected in paired uninvolved adjacent lung, and some 29 of these tumor clones were also found among the top 100 clones of the paired uninvolved adjacent lung. Uninvolved tumor-adjacent lung showed the highest T cell clonality, higher than tumor, which suggests more focused antigenic responses in the uninvolved tumor-adjacent lung.

This specimen consisted of peripheral blood, obtained before any cancer treatment. This sequence uses TRBV27 and TRBJ2-1; perhaps TRBD2 is the D gene, with 6 bases matching. The TCR sequence derives from a man aged 18-55 years with stage I lung adenocarcinoma. The DNA sequence is given as TGTGCCAGCAGTTTAAGGAGGGTCTCCTACAATGAGCAGTTCTTC. It translates to CASSLRRVSYNEQFF.